Given below is one TCR beta chain in context. Under the authors' procedure: For nucleated cells, counts were estimated from reference gene primer amplification. Profiling relied on immunoSEQ multiplex PCR, and the TCRdb table lists in-frame clones only, not all of them. Clone size and the V and J calls come from that table; the DNA yielded D and trimming. The data hold roughly 140,000 clones, with about four fifths observed a single time. This entry comes from a study of blood T cell repertoires in COVID-19. About the study: Samples representing acute and convalescent COVID-19 were sourced from the United States, Italy and Spain.

Specimen: peripheral blood. This receptor was identified in an elderly woman with acute or convalescent COVID-19.

For the CDR3, the DNA is TGTGCCAGCAGATACACCGGGACTAGCGTCAATGAGCAGTTCTTC. As protein: CASRYTGTSVNEQFF. The chain joins TRBV2 to TRBJ2-1, with 10 bases aligning to TRBD2. Germline trimming cut 6 bases from V and 6 bases from J; bases unmatched to any gene: 8. CDR3 length equals 15 residues. The germline V gene has CDR1 SNHLY and CDR2 FYNNEI.